The T cell receptor beta chain described here comes from a study of OX40 agonist ivuxolimab in advanced cancers. About the study: Three patients, one with hepatocellular carcinoma and two with cutaneous melanoma, responded partially. Whole-study results and caveats: Both blood CD4+ and CD8+ T cells showed clonal growth by week 6 at 0.1 to 3.0 mg/kg. Normalized T-cell clonal expansion was also low in some nonresponders.

Systemic immunosuppression or autoimmune disease history was grounds to exclude patients. V dropped 3 bases and J dropped 0 bases, with 11 bases sitting between them. The germline gives CDR1 LNHDA, CDR2 SQIVND (reference sequence). The CDR3 totals 15 residues. On this clone: Its target is unknown.

Libraries were prepared by immunoSEQ multiplex PCR; TCRdb keeps only in-frame clonotypes and omits some of them. This sample has 55,000 to 70,000 clones, with around 90% found just once. The genes are TRBV19 and TRBJ1-1, with D maybe TRBD1 (5 bases). The TCR comes from an adult with an advanced solid tumor such as melanoma, head and neck, liver or kidney cancer. Material: CD4+ or CD8+ T cells sorted from blood, obtained in a trial of the OX40 agonist ivuxolimab. The CDR3 DNA follows: TGTGCCAGTAGTATGCTGGACACGTTGAACACTGAAGCTTTCTTT. It codes for CASSMLDTLNTEAFF.